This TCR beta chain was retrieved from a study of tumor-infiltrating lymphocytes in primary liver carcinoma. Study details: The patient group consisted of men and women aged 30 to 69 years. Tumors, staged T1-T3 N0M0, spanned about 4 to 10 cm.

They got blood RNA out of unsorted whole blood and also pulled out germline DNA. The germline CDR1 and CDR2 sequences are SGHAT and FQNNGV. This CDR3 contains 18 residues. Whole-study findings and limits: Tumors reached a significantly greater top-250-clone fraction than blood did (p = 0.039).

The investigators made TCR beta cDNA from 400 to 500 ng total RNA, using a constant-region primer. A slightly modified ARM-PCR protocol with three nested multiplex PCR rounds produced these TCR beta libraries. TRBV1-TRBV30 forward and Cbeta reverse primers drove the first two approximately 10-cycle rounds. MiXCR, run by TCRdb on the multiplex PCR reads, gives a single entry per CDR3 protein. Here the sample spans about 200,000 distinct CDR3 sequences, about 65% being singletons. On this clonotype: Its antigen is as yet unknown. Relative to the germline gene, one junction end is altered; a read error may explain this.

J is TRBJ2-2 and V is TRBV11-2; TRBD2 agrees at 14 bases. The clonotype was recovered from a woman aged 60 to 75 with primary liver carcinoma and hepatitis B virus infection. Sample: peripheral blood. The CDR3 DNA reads TGTGTCAGCAGCTTATGGGTGGGGACTAGCGGGGGCCTCGGGGAGCTGTTTTTT. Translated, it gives CVSSLWVGTSGGLGELFF.